These T cell receptor beta chains were read from a single sample in a study of breast tumors, draining lymph nodes, adjacent tissues. Each CDR3 protein is one row after TCRdb ran MiXCR on the multiplex PCR reads. The table has about 150,000 distinct CDR3 sequences, roughly 33% seen once. Sequencing input: axillary lymph node tissue. The source is a female donor with breast cancer. Some clones in this sample may be carry-over from other donors' samples. Each CDR3 is given with its conserved first and last residue. The order of the fields is D gene, clone size, V gene, J gene, CDR3 protein, CDR3 DNA. The D gene is left open where the match is weak. Not all rows give a size; the values are once, few, many and, for expanded clones, a class.

-	many	TRBV18	TRBJ2-1	CASSPRSGGEQFF	TGTGCCAGCTCACCACGGTCAGGCGGTGAGCAGTTCTTC
TRBD1	many	TRBV7-3	TRBJ1-6	CASSLTGQGISPLHF	TGTGCCAGCAGCTTAACGGGACAGGGGATTTCACCCCTCCACTTT
-	many	TRBV11-2	TRBJ1-5	CASSSGGSQPQHF	TGTGCCAGCAGCTCTGGGGGTTCTCAGCCCCAGCATTTT
-	few	TRBV28	TRBJ1-2	CASSLPTAPYGYTF	TGTGCCAGCAGTTTGCCCACCGCACCCTATGGCTACACCTTC
TRBD1	-	TRBV7-9	TRBJ1-5	CASSRGTVNQPQHF	TGTGCCAGCAGCAGGGGGACAGTAAATCAGCCCCAGCATTTT
TRBD2	many	TRBV20-1	TRBJ2-6	CSASGGLAGGSGANVLTF	TGCAGTGCCTCGGGAGGACTAGCGGGGGGCTCTGGGGCCAACGTCCTGACTTTC
TRBD2	-	TRBV7-3	TRBJ2-3	CASSLTSVAGLNEQYF	TGTGCCAGCAGCTTAACATCAGTAGCGGGCCTCAATGAGCAGTATTTT
-	many	TRBV20-1	TRBJ1-3	CSAIPIRGSGNTIYF	TGCAGTGCTATTCCAATCAGGGGCTCTGGAAACACCATATATTTT
TRBD1	-	TRBV7-2	TRBJ1-3	CATRTGGSSGNTIYF	TGTGCCACCCGGACAGGGGGTAGCTCTGGAAACACCATATATTTT
-	many	TRBV28	TRBJ2-1	CASSFNHGGEQFF	TGTGCCAGCAGTTTTAACCACGGCGGTGAGCAGTTCTTC
-	many	TRBV5-5	TRBJ1-2	CASEGRHYGYTF	TGTGCCAGCGAGGGGAGACACTATGGCTACACCTTC